This entry concerns a single T cell receptor (beta chain). There are many counts of this clonotype. No cognate antigen has been identified for it. No much larger clone is present one base from it, and per-base qualities are unavailable. The protocol used for the library was 5' RACE. A PCR using KAPA HiFi with TCRalpha or TCRbeta constant-region primers and a P20EA primer was followed by a nested second PCR with CA2 or CB2. Amplification of TCR genes was performed by unbiased adaptor ligation RT-PCR, in which reverse transcription was carried out with Superscript III and a polyT18-containing BSL-18E primer. Following second-strand synthesis and blunting, the P10EA/P20EA adaptor was ligated to the 5' end of the cDNA, and NotI digestion was then performed. For both the first and second PCRs, 20 cycles of 98 degrees C for 20 s, 65 degrees C for 30 s and 72 degrees C for 1 min were run. The Nextera XT Index kit v2 Set A was used to index the amplicons, which were pooled in equimolar amounts and quantified with a Qubit 2.0 Fluorometer. Sequencing used the Illumina MiSeq platform with 2x300 bp paired-end reads. In the original analysis: V and J genes were assigned to reads on the basis of highest identity to IMGT reference sequences using Repertoire Genesis software ver.1.0. CDR3 was defined from Cys104 to Phe118 plus Gly119 and translated, and unique sequence reads were defined by distinct V, J and CDR3 amino acids. Shared V|J combinations were chosen if significant in both a Fisher's exact test in edgeR and a Mann Whitney U test. After singletons were removed and 500 repertoire combinations were bootstrapped, the repertoire dissimilarity index was calculated using the R rdi package. TCRdb reworked the public reads: Q25 trimming with fastp, MiXCR clone assembly, productive beta chains retained. Rows are unified per CDR3 protein, each entry keeping the most common DNA and genes. These V and J calls are TCRdb output, not the study's own analysis. This sample gives thousands of distinct CDR3 sequences in total; about 20% of them show up just once. Roughly 30% of the sample belongs to the ten largest clones.

The data were taken from a study of esophageal squamous cell carcinoma tumors (dated by TCRdb to the early 2020s). Looking at the study overall: Immuno relation high and low groups were defined by principal component analysis with K-means clustering applied to immunohistochemical T-cell and checkpoint marker values. The ten to eleven cases yielded more than 1,500,000 total TCRalpha reads and 1 million to 1.3 million total TCRbeta reads, of which around 29,000 and 37,000, respectively, were unique. TCR sequencing was performed on 10 or so patients, consisting of five randomly selected high immuno relation cases and five background-matched low immuno relation cases. The wider cohort comprised approximately 50 surgically treated esophageal squamous cell carcinoma patients in Japan, with 21 high and approximately 32 low immuno relation cases. The study aimed to assess TCR repertoire diversity and shared TCR repertoires of T cells within the tumor environment of esophageal squamous cell carcinoma.

Overall study outcomes, separate from this receptor: Shared V|J recombination candidates may have been selected by chance because variation in the TCRalphabeta repertoire was large. The high immuno relation group had higher significant repertoire counts, although the two groups did not differ in total TCR repertoire counts. Since the TCRalpha and TCRbeta chains were sequenced separately, neither the chain pairing nor the recognized antigens could be determined. TCR repertoire analysis included only a few cases, and CDR3 clonotype-level investigation was not performed. A single dominant TCRalpha VJ recombination with apparently reduced TCRalpha diversity was observed in three of the 10 cases. Around 30 TRAV|TRAJ and 23 TRBV|TRBJ combinations appeared shared among high immuno relation cases, including TRAV13-1|TRAJ22 and TRBV7-9|TRBJ2-7.

V lost 5 bases and J lost 5 bases; the stretch between them is 15 bases long. The CDR3 sequence holds 14 residues, the cysteine and phenylalanine included. The CDR3 DNA has 42 bases and is translated from base 1. The germline V gene supplies CDR1 MNHEY and CDR2 SVGAGI. Patients who had received neoadjuvant chemotherapy or for whom clinical information was lacking were excluded from enrollment. The TCR-sequenced cases shown were male and underwent subtotal esophagectomy with 2- or 3-field lymphadenectomy. RNA was extracted from bulk tumor tissue sections with a Qiagen AllPrep kit, without T-cell sorting. Small sections of surgically resected tumor tissue were kept in RNAlater reagent at -80 degrees C until RNA was extracted.

The chain is encoded by TRBV6-5 joined to TRBJ2-5; the D gene identity is not certain. Input material: tumor tissue. This TCR derives from a man aged 45-85 years with esophageal squamous cell carcinoma. The CDR3 region reads CASSKNTLGETQYF. The sequence in DNA is TGTGCCAGCAGTAAGAACACCCTCGGGGAGACCCAGTACTTC.